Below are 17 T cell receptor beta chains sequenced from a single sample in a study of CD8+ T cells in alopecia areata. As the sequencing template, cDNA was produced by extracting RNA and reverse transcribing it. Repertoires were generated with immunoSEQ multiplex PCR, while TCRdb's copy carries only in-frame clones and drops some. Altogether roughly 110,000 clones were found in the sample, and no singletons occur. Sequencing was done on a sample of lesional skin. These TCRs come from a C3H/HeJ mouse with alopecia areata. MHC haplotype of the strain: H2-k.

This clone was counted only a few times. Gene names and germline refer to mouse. CDR3 residues: CASKRVSNERLFF. The sequenced CDR3 bases are TGTGCCAGCAAGAGGGTTTCCAACGAA. The chain joins TRBV13-1 to TRBJ1-4; D not certain. The read ends 4 residues early relative to the CDR3; the germline J gene fills the gap. Germline V gives CDR1 NSHNY, CDR2 SYGAGN. This CDR3 contains 13 residues. Deletions cut 6 bases from V and 0 bases from J, with 6 bases between.

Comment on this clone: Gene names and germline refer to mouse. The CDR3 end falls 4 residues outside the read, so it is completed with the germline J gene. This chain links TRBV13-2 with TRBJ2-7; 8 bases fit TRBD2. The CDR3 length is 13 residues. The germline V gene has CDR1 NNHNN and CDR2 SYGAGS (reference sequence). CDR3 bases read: TGTGCCAGCGGTGGGGGGGGCGCTTAT. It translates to CASGGGGAY. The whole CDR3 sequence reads CASGGGGAYEQYF.

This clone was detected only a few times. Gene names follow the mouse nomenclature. The CDR3: CASSRDRGHYTGQLYF. CDR3 DNA, as far as it was read: TGTGCCAGCAGTCGGGACAGGGGGCATTACACCGGG. V and J are TRBV19 and TRBJ2-2, with TRBD1 matching 12 bases. The DNA ends 4 residues before the CDR3 does, and the rest of the CDR3 is filled in from the germline J gene. V shed 4 bases and J 3 bases; nucleotides not matched to a gene: 4. CDR1 FNHDT and CDR2 SITEND come from the germline V gene (reference sequence). The CDR3 contains 16 residues.

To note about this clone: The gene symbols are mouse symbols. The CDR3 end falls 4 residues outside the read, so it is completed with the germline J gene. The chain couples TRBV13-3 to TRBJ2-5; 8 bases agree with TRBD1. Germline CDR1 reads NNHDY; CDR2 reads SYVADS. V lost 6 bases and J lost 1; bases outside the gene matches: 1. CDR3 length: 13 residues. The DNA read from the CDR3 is TGTGCCAGCAAGACAGGGGACCAAGAC. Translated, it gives CASKTGDQD. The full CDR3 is CASKTGDQDTQYF.

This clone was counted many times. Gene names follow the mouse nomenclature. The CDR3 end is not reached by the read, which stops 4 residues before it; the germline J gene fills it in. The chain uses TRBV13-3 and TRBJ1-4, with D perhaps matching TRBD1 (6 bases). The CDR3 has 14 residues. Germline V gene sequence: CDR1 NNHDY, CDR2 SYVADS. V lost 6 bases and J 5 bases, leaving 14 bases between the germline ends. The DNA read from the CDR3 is TGTGCCAGCATGGGGGGGCGAGAAAACGAA. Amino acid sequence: CASMGGRENE. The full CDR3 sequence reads CASMGGRENERLFF.

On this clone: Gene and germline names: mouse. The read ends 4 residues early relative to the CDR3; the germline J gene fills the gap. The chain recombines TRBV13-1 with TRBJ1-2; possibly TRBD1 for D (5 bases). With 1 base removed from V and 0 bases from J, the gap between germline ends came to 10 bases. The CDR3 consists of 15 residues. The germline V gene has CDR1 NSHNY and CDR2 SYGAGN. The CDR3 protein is CASSDRQGANSDYTF. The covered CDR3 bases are TGTGCCAGCAGTGATCGGCAGGGTGCAAACTCC.

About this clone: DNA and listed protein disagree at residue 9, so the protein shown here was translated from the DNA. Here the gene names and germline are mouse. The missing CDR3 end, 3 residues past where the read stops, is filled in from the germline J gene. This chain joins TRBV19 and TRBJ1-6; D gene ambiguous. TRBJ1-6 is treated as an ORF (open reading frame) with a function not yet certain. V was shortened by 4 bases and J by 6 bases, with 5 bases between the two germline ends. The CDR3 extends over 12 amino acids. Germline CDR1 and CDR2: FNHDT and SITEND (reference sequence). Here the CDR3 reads CASSQINSPLYF. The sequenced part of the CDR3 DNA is TGTGCCAGCAGTCAGATTAATTCGCCC.

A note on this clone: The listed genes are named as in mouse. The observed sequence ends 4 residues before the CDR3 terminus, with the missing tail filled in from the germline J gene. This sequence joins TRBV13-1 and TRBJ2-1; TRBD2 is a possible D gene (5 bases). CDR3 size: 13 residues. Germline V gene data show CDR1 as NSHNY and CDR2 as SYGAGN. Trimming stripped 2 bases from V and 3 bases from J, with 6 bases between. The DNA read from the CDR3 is TGTGCCAGCAGTGAACTGGTCTATGCT. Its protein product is CASSELVYA. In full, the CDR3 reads CASSELVYAEQFF.

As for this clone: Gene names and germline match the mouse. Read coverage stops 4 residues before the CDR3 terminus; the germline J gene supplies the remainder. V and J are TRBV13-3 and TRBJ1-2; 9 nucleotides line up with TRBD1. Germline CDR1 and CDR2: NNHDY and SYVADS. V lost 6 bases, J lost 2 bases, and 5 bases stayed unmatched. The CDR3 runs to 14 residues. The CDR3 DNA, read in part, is TGTGCCAGCACCAGGACAGGGGTGAACTCC. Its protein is CASTRTGVNS. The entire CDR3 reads CASTRTGVNSDYTF.

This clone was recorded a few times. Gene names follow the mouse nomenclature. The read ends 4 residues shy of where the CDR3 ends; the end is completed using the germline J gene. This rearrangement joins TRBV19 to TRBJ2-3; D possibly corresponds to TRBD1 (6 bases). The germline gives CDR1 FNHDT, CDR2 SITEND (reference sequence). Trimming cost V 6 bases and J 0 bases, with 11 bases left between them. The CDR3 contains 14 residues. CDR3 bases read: TGTGCCAGCAAAAACAGGGCGAGTGCAGAA. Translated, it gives CASKNRASAE. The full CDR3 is CASKNRASAETLYF. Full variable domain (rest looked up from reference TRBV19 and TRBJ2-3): GGIITQTPKFLIGQEGQKLTLKCQQNFNHDTMYWYRQDSGKGLRLIYYSITENDLQKGDLSEGYDASREKKSSFSLTVTSAQKNEMAVFLCASKNRASAETLYFGSGTRLTVL.

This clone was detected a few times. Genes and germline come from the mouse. The DNA read from the CDR3 is TGTGCCAGCGACCCTGGGGGAAGCTCCTAT. Translating gives CASDPGGSSY. The CDR3 as a whole reads CASDPGGSSYEQYF. This sequence joins TRBV19 and TRBJ2-7, with 7 positions matching TRBD2. The read comes to an end 4 residues before the CDR3 does, leaving the germline J gene to fill in the end. CDR1 and CDR2 (germline): FNHDT, SITEND (reference sequence). The CDR3 spans 14 residues. V lost 7 bases, J lost 0 bases, and 7 bases stayed unmatched.

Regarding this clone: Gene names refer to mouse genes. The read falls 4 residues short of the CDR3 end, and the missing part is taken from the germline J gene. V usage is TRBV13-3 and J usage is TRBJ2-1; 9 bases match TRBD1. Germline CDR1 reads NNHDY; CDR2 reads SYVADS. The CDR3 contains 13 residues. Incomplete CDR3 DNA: TGTGCCTCCTCTAGACAGGGGGAATCT. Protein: CASSRQGES. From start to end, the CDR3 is CASSRQGESEQFF.

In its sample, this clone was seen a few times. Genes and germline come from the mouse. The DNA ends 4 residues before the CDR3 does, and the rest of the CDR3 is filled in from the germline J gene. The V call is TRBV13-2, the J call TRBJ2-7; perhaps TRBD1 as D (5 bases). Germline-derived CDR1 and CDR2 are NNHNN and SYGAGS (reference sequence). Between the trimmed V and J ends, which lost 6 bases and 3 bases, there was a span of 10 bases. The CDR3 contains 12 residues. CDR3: CASASDSYEQYF. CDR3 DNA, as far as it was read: TGTGCCAGCGCCTCAGACAGCTAT.

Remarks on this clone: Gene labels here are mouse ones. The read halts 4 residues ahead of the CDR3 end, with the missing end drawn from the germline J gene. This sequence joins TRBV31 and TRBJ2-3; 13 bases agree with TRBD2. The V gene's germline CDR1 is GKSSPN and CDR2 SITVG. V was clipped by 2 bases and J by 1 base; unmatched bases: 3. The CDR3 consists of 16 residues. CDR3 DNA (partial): TGTGCCTGGAGTTCCGGGACTGGGGGGGGTGCAGAA. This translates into CAWSSGTGGGAE. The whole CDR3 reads CAWSSGTGGGAETLYF.

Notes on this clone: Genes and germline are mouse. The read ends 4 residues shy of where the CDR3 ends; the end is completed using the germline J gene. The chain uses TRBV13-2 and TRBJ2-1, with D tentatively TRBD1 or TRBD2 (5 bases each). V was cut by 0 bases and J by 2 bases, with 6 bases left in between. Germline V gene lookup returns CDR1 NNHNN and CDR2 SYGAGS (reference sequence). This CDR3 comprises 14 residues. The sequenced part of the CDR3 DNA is TGTGCCAGCGGTGATGGGGGACACTATGCT. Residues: CASGDGGHYA. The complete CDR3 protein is CASGDGGHYAEQFF.

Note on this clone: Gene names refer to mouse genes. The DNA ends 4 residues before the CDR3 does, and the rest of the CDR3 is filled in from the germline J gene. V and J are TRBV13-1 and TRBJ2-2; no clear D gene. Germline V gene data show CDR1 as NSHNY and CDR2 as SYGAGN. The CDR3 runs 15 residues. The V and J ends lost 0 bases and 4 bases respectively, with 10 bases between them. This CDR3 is CASSDAGQSTGQLYF. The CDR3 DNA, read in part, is TGTGCCAGCAGTGATGCAGGCCAGTCCACCGGG.

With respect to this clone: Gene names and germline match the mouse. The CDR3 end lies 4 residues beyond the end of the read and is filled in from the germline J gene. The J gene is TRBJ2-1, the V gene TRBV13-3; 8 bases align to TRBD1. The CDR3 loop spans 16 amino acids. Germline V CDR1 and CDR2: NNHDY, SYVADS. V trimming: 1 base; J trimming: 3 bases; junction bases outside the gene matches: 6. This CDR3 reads CASSDTRGQGYAEQFF. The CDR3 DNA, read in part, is TGTGCCAGCAGTGATACCAGGGGGCAGGGCTATGCT.